Shown below are 21 T cell receptor beta chains from a single sample sequenced in a study of T cell changes during pregnancy in multiple sclerosis. Repertoires were generated with immunoSEQ multiplex PCR, while TCRdb's copy carries only in-frame clones and drops some. The table has over 35,000 clones, 90% to 95% seen once. This material consisted of CD8+ T cells from peripheral blood mononuclear cells, taken in the third trimester of pregnancy. These TCRs come from a female donor with multiple sclerosis, enrolled in a pregnancy study.

Details on this clone: A junction end diverges from the germline sequence, so it may reflect a read error. The J gene is TRBJ2-7, the V gene TRBV20-1; 7 bases map to TRBD2. Per germline, CDR1 DFQATT and CDR2 SNEGSKA (reference sequence). The CDR3 has 11 amino acids. CDR3 coding DNA: TGCAGTGCTAGAGATCGTCTAGCGGAGGGATTC. Its protein is CSARDRLAEGF.

J is TRBJ2-5 and V is TRBV5-6, with D possibly matching TRBD1 (6 bases). CDR3 length equals 13 residues. Trimming removed 2 bases at V and 3 bases at J, with 8 bases between. Germline CDR1 SGHDT, CDR2 YYEEEE. The CDR3 loop reads CASSFAGEETQYF. The DNA for the CDR3 is TGTGCCAGCAGCTTCGCAGGGGAAGAGACCCAGTACTTC.

This chain links TRBV28 with TRBJ2-7, with TRBD2 as a possible D gene (5 bases). V was cut by 3 bases and J by 1 base, with 13 bases left in between. This CDR3 contains 15 residues. Germline V gene lookup returns CDR1 MDHEN and CDR2 SYDVKM. CDR3 residues: CASSFRGLWSYEQYF. The CDR3 DNA follows: TGTGCCAGCAGTTTTCGCGGACTCTGGTCCTACGAGCAGTACTTC.

This clone came up a few times. The V call is TRBV4-2, the J call TRBJ2-7, with TRBD2 matching over 7 bases. The CDR3 runs 15 residues. The germline CDR1 and CDR2 sequences are LGHNA and YNFKEQ. Germline trimming cut 0 bases from V and 0 bases from J; bases unmatched to any gene: 2. This CDR3 reads CASSQEGGGSYEQYF. The DNA of the CDR3 is TGTGCCAGCAGCCAAGAGGGCGGGGGCTCCTACGAGCAGTACTTC.

The rearrangement uses TRBV5-1 and TRBJ2-1; the match to TRBD2 covers 12 bases. Germline CDR1 SGHRS, CDR2 YFSETQ. V shed 4 bases, J shed 4 bases, and the junction held 3 bases outside the gene matches. There are 15 residues in the CDR3. CDR3 in amino acids: CASSLGLAGYNEQFF. The CDR3 region has the DNA TGCGCCAGCAGCCTGGGACTAGCGGGTTACAATGAGCAGTTCTTC.

For the CDR3, the DNA is TGTGCCAGCAGTCCCAATTTGGGGCGCACCCCCTACGAGCAGTACTTC. The encoded protein is CASSPNLGRTPYEQYF. The gene calls are TRBV27 and TRBJ2-7, with a possible D match to TRBD1 (5 bases). There are 16 residues in the CDR3. Germline V gene data show CDR1 as MNHEY and CDR2 as SMNVEV (reference sequence). The V gene lost 5 bases and the J gene lost 2 bases, with 19 bases spanning the gap.

CDR3 bases: TGTGCCAGCGTCTGCAGGGGGCAGTACTTC. Encoded protein: CASVCRGQYF. V usage is TRBV13 and J usage is TRBJ2-7; maybe TRBD1 (6 bases). Looked up from germline, CDR1 is PRHDT and CDR2 is FYEKMQ (reference sequence). With 8 bases removed from V and 9 bases from J, the gap between germline ends came to 11 bases. This CDR3 contains 10 residues.

V gene TRBV27 combines with J gene TRBJ2-1; 10 bases line up with TRBD2. Trimming at V came to 4 bases and at J to 4 bases, leaving 4 bases not matched to a gene. The CDR3 has 15 amino acids. Germline lookup yields CDR1 MNHEY and CDR2 SMNVEV (reference sequence). The DNA for the CDR3 is TGTGCCAGCAGTTACGGGACTAGCGCGTACAATGAGCAGTTCTTC. This sequence encodes CASSYGTSAYNEQFF.

The gene calls are TRBV7-9 and TRBJ2-5; 13 bases agree with TRBD2. This CDR3 has 18 residues. From germline, CDR1 is SEHNR and CDR2 FQNEAQ (reference sequence). J was trimmed by 1 base and V by 1 base; bases with no gene match: 6. The CDR3 DNA reads TGTGCCAGCAGCTTAGAAGGACTAGCGGGAGATACCCAAGAGACCCAGTACTTC. It translates to CASSLEGLAGDTQETQYF.

This clone has a single count. The chain recombines TRBV19 with TRBJ2-3; maybe TRBD1 (6 bases). The CDR3 totals 12 residues. V was clipped by 3 bases and J by 7 bases, with 8 bases between them. Germline V gives CDR1 LNHDA, CDR2 SQIVND (reference sequence). The CDR3 DNA reads TGTGCCAGTAGTATGGGGGCCCATACGCAGTATTTT. Translating gives CASSMGAHTQYF.

V gene TRBV29-1 combines with J gene TRBJ2-2; D possibly corresponds to TRBD2 (5 bases). The V gene lost 6 bases and the J gene lost 1 base, with 9 bases spanning the gap. This CDR3 has 13 residues. The V gene's germline CDR1 is SQVTM and CDR2 ANQGSEA. The CDR3 loop reads CSVAGQNTGELFF. CDR3 bases: TGCAGCGTGGCGGGTCAGAACACCGGGGAGCTGTTTTTT.

The chain is built from TRBV9 and TRBJ2-1; D perhaps matches TRBD1 (6 bases). The CDR3 totals 15 residues. Per the germline V gene, CDR1 is SGDLS and CDR2 is YYNGEE. The V end lost 0 bases, the J end lost 6 bases, and 13 bases lay between the germline ends. As DNA, the CDR3 is TGTGCCAGCAGCGTAGAACAGGGTTCTGTCAATGAGCAGTTCTTC. Amino acid sequence: CASSVEQGSVNEQFF.

The chain uses TRBV29-1 and TRBJ2-7, with unresolved D. The CDR3 totals 12 residues. The germline gives CDR1 SQVTM, CDR2 ANQGSEA. V was trimmed by 6 bases and J by 3 bases, leaving 12 bases between them. Here the CDR3 reads CSVLSQDYEQYF. In DNA, the CDR3 is TGCAGCGTCCTTAGTCAGGACTACGAGCAGTACTTC.

V usage is TRBV27 and J usage is TRBJ2-1, with D possibly being TRBD1 (6 bases). Trimming took 8 bases from V and 0 from J, leaving 14 bases between them. The CDR3 length is 15 residues. Germline CDR1 is MNHEY and CDR2 is SMNVEV (reference sequence). The CDR3 DNA reads TGTGCCAGCGCAGCCACAGGGAGCTCCTACAATGAGCAGTTCTTC. Residues: CASAATGSSYNEQFF.

The chain joins TRBV14 to TRBJ2-1; 12 positions match TRBD2. The J segment lost 9 bases and the V segment lost 3 bases, leaving 6 bases of the junction unmatched. The CDR3 length is 15 residues. Germline loops: CDR1 SGHDN, CDR2 FVKESK. DNA for the CDR3: TGTGCCAGCAGCCACAGGGCTAGCGGGAGGGGTGAGCAGTTCTTC. Its protein is CASSHRASGRGEQFF.

The chain has TRBV27 and TRBJ2-2, with 14 bases aligning to TRBD2. The ends lost 5 bases at V and 6 bases at J; junction bases unmatched: 8. This CDR3 is built from 17 residues. Germline V gives CDR1 MNHEY, CDR2 SMNVEV (reference sequence). The CDR3 loop is CASSLGLAGGGAGELFF. The CDR3, as DNA: TGTGCCAGCAGTCTCGGACTAGCGGGAGGTGGAGCCGGGGAGCTGTTTTTT.

V gene TRBV7-2 combines with J gene TRBJ2-3; 10 bases are a match to TRBD2. The germline V gene encodes CDR1 SGHTA and CDR2 FQGNSA. The CDR3 is made up of 19 amino acids. Trimming took 2 bases from V and 5 from J; bases not matched to a gene: 16. The CDR3 region is CASSLIESSGSDQGDTQYF. The CDR3 DNA follows: TGTGCCAGCAGCTTAATAGAGTCTAGCGGGAGCGACCAGGGAGATACGCAGTATTTT.

CDR3 sequence (DNA): TGTGCCAGTAATTACAACACGGGGGTGGGGAACTATGGCTACACCTTC. Encoded protein: CASNYNTGVGNYGYTF. The chain uses TRBV28 and TRBJ1-2; D is possibly TRBD1 (5 bases). The V gene lost 9 bases and the J gene lost 2 bases, with 22 bases spanning the gap. The CDR3 spans 16 residues. CDR1 MDHEN and CDR2 SYDVKM come from the germline V gene.

This chain joins TRBV27 and TRBJ1-1; no clear D. The V gene lost 5 bases and the J gene lost 0 bases, with 7 bases spanning the gap. The CDR3 totals 13 residues. Germline loops: CDR1 MNHEY, CDR2 SMNVEV (reference sequence). Here the CDR3 reads CASSITLNTEAFF. The CDR3 DNA sequence: TGTGCCAGCAGTATAACACTGAACACTGAAGCTTTCTTT.

V and J are TRBV28 and TRBJ1-1; D gene unclear. The CDR3 is 14 amino acids. From germline, CDR1 is MDHEN and CDR2 SYDVKM. V dropped 2 bases and J dropped 4 bases, with 11 bases sitting between them. CDR3 DNA sequence: TGTGCCAGCAGTTTACTAAGGGAGAGCACTGAAGCTTTCTTT. Translating it yields CASSLLRESTEAFF.

This clone has just a few counts. V usage is TRBV30 and J usage is TRBJ1-1, with D possibly TRBD1 on 5 matching bases. Germline lookup yields CDR1 GTSNPN and CDR2 SVGIG (reference sequence). The CDR3 spans 14 residues. With 1 base removed from V and 5 bases from J, the gap between germline ends came to 14 bases. The CDR3 coding sequence is TGTGCCTGGAGTGCCGCAGGGATCTATACTGAAGCTTTCTTT. It translates to CAWSAAGIYTEAFF.